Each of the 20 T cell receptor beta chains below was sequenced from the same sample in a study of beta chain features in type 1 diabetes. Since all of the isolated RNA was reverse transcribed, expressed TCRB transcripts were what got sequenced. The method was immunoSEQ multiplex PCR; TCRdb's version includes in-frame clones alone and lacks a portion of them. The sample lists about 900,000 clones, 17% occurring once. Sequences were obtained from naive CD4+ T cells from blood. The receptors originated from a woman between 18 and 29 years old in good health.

The CDR3 bases are TGTGCCAGCAGCTTACGAGCGGGAGTAACAGATACGCAGTATTTT. Translated, it gives CASSLRAGVTDTQYF. This chain uses TRBV13 with TRBJ2-3; TRBD2 matches at 8 bases. This CDR3 is built from 15 residues. J gave up 3 bases and V 2 bases, and 4 bases lay outside the gene matches. Germline CDR1 is PRHDT and CDR2 is FYEKMQ (reference sequence). Together with reference TRBV13 and TRBJ2-3, the CDR3 gives the full variable domain: AAGVIQSPRHLIKEKRETATLKCYPIPRHDTVYWYQQGPGQDPQFLISFYEKMQSDKGSIPDRFSAQQFSDYHSELNMSSLELGDSALYFCASSLRAGVTDTQYFGPGTRLTVL.

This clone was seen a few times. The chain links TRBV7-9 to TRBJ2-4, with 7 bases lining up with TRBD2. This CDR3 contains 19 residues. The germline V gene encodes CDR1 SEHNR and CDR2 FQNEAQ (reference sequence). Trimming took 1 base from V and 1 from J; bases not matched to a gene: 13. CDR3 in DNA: TGTGCCAGCAGCTTAGTTCGTAGCGGGCACACCCTGGCCAAAAACATTCAGTACTTC. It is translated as CASSLVRSGHTLAKNIQYF.

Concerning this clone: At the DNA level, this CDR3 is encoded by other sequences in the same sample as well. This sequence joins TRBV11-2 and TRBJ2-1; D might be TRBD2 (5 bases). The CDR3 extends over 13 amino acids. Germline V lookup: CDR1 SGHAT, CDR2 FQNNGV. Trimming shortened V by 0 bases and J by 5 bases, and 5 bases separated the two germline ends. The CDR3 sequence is CASSLERDNEQFF. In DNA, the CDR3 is TGTGCCAGCAGCTTAGAGCGGGACAATGAGCAGTTCTTC.

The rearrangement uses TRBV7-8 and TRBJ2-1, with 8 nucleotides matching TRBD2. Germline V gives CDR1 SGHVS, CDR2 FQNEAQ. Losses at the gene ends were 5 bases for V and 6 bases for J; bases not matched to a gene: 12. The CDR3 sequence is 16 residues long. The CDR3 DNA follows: TGTGCCAGCAGCAAAGCAAGGCTAGCGGGCTCCAATGAGCAGTTCTTC. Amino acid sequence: CASSKARLAGSNEQFF.

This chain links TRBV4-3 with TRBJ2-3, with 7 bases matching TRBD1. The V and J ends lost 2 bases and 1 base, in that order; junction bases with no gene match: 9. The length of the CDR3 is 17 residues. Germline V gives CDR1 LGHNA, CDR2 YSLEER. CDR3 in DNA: TGCGCCAGCAGCCAAAGGGCCAGGGGGTTCGGCACAGATACGCAGTATTTT. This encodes CASSQRARGFGTDTQYF.

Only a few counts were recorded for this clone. CDR3 residues: CASAWGQGNTEAFF. CDR3 nucleotides: TGTGCCAGCGCATGGGGGCAGGGCAACACTGAAGCTTTCTTT. The chain uses TRBV2 and TRBJ1-1; perhaps TRBD1 as D (6 bases). CDR1 is SNHLY, CDR2 FYNNEI, per germline. Trimming took 8 bases from V and 2 from J, leaving 15 bases between them. The CDR3 is made up of 14 amino acids. The variable domain in full, completed from reference TRBV2 and TRBJ1-1, reads EPEVTQTPSHQVTQMGQEVILRCVPISNHLYFYWYRQILGQKVEFLVSFYNNEISEKSEIFDDQFSVERPDGSNFTLKIRSTKLEDSAMYFCASAWGQGNTEAFFGQGTRLTVV.

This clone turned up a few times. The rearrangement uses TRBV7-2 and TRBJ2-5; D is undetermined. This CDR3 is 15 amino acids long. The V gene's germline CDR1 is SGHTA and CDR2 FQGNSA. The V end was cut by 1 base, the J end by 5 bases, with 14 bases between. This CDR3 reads CASSLGLGWMETQYF. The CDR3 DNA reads TGTGCCAGCAGCTTAGGTCTAGGTTGGATGGAGACCCAGTACTTC.

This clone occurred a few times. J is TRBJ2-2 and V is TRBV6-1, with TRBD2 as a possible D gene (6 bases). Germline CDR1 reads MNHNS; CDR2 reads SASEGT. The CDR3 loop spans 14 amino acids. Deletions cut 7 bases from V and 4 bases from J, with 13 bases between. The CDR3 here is CASTSGLSTGELFF. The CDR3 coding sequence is TGTGCCAGCACCTCGGGACTTTCCACCGGGGAGCTGTTTTTT.

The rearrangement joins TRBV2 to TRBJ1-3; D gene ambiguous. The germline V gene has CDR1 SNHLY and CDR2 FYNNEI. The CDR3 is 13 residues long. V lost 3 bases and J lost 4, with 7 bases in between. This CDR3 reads CASSDRMGNTIYF. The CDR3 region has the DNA TGTGCCAGCAGTGACCGCATGGGAAACACCATATATTTT.

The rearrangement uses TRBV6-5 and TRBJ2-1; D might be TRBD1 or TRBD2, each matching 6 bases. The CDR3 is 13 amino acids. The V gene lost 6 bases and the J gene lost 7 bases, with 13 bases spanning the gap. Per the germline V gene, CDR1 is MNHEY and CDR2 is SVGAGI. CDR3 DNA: TGTGCCAGCAGCAAGGGGGGCTGGAATGAGCAGTTCTTC. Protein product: CASSKGGWNEQFF.

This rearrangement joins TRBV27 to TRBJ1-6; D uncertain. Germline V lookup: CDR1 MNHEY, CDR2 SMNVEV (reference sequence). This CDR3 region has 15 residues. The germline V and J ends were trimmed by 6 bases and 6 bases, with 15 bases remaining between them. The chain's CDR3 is CASSLVLGGNSPLHF. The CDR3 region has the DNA TGTGCCAGCAGCCTTGTGCTGGGCGGTAATTCACCCCTCCACTTT.

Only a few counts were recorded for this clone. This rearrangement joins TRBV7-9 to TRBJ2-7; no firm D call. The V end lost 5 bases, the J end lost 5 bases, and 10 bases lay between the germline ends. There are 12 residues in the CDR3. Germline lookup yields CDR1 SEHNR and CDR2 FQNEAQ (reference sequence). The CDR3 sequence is CASSHDKDEQYF. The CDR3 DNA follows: TGTGCCAGCAGCCACGATAAGGACGAGCAGTACTTC.

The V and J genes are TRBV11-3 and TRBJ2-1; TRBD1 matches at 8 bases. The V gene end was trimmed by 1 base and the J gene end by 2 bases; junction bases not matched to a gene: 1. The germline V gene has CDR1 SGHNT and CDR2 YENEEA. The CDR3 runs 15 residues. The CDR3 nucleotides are TGTGCCAGCAGCTTAGGGGACAGGACCTACAATGAGCAGTTCTTC. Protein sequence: CASSLGDRTYNEQFF.

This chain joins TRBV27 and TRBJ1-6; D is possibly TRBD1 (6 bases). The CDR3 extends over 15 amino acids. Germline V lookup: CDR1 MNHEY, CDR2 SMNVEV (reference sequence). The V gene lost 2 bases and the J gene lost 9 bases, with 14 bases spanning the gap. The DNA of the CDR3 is TGTGCCAGCAGTTTAGGTACAGGGTACAGTTCACCCCTCCACTTT. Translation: CASSLGTGYSSPLHF.

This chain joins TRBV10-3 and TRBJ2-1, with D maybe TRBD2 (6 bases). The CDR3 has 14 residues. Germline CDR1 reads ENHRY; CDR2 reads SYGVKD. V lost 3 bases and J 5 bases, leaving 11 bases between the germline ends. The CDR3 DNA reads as TGTGCCATCAGTGATGGTGGGGGGAACAATGAGCAGTTCTTC. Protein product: CAISDGGGNNEQFF.

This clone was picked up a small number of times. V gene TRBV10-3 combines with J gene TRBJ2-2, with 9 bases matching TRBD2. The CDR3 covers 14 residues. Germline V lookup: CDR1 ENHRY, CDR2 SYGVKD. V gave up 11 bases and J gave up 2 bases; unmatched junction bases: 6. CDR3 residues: CAARLAENTGELFF. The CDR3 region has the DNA TGTGCCGCCAGACTAGCGGAAAACACCGGGGAGCTGTTTTTT.

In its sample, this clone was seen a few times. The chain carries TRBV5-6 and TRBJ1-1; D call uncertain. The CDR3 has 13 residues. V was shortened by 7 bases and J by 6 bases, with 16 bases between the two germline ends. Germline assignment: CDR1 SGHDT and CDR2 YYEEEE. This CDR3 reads CASQRQAVSEAFF. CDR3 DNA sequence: TGTGCCAGCCAGAGGCAGGCCGTCTCTGAAGCTTTCTTT.

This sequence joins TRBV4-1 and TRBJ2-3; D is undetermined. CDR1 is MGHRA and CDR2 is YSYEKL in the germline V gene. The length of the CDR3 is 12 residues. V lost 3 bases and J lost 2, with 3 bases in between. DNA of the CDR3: TGCGCCAGCAGCCATAACACAGATACGCAGTATTTT. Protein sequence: CASSHNTDTQYF.

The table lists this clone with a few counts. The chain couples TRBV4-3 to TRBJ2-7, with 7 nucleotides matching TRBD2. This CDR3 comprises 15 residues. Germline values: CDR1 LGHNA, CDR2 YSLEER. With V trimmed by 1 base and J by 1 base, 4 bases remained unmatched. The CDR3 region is CASSQVLGGSYEQYF. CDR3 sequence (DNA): TGCGCCAGCAGCCAAGTCCTCGGGGGGTCCTACGAGCAGTACTTC.

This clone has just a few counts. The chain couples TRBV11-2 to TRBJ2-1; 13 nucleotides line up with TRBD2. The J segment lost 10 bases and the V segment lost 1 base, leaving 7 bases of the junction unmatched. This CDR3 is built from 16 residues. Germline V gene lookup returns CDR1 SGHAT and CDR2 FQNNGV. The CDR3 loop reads CASSLARTSGSGEQFF. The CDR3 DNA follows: TGTGCCAGCAGCTTAGCTCGGACTAGCGGGAGCGGAGAGCAGTTCTTC.